This TCR beta chain was found in a study of cytomegalovirus exposure and HLA in healthy donors. Study-wide points: A cluster of highly shared sequence variants was likely a sequencing artifact.

For this clone: The antigen remains unidentified.

Germline CDR1 MDHEN, CDR2 SYDVKM. The CDR3 runs to 16 residues. V was pared by 7 bases and J by 3 bases, with 9 bases of the junction left unmatched. Primers: 60 Vbeta forward and 13 Jbeta reverse. Method: immunoSEQ multiplex PCR; TCRdb's copy keeps in-frame clones and lacks some. This table has 140,000 to 150,000 clones, roughly 80% appearing once. Sequenced sample: PBMCs. The rearrangement uses TRBV28 and TRBJ2-2; 9 bases are a match to TRBD2. The TCR sequence derives from a man aged 35 to 55 in good health and CMV-seropositive. CDR3 nucleotide sequence: TGTGCCAGCAAAGGGGGAGCGGGAGGCTACACCGGGGAGCTGTTTTTT. This codes for CASKGGAGGYTGELFF.